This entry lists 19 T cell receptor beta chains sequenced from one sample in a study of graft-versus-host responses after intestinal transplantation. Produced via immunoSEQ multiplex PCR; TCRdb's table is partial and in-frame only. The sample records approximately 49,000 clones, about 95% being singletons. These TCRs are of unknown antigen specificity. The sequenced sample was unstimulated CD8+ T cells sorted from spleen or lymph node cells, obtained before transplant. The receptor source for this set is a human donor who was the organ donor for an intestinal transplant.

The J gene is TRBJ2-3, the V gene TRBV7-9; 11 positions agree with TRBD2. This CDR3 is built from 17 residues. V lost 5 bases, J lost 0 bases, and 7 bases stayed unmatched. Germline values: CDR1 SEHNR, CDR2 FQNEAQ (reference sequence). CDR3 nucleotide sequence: TGTGCCAGCAGCCCCTCTACTAGCGGGGGAAGCACAGATACGCAGTATTTT. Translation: CASSPSTSGGSTDTQYF.

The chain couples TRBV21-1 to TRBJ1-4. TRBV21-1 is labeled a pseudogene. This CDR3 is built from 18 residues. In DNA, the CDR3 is TGTGCCAGCAGTTTAGCAGTAGCTACAAGGGTGCATAATGAAAAACTGTTTTTT. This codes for CASSLAVATRVHNEKLFF.

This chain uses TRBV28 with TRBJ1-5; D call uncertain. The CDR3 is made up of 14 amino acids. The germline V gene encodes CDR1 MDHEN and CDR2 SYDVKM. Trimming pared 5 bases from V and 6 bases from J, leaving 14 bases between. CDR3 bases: TGTGCCAGCAGTCCATTTTTAGGAGGTCAGCCCCAGCATTTT. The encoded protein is CASSPFLGGQPQHF.

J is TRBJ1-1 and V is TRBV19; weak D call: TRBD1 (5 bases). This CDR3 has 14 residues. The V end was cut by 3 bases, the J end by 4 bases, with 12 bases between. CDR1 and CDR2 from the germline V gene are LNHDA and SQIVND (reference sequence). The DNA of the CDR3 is TGTGCCAGTAGTATCGGGCAGGGTGGCACTGAAGCTTTCTTT. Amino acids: CASSIGQGGTEAFF.

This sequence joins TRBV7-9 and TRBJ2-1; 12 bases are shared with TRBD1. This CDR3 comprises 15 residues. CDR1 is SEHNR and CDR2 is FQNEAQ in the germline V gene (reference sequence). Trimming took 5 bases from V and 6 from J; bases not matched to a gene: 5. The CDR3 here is CASSPGQGAANEQFF. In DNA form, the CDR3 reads TGTGCCAGCAGCCCGGGACAGGGGGCAGCCAATGAGCAGTTCTTC.

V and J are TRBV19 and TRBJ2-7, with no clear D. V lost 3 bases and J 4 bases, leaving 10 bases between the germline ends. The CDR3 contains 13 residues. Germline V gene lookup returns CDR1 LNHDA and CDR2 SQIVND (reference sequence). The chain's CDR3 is CASSMGLRYEQYF. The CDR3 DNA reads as TGTGCCAGTAGTATGGGTCTACGGTACGAGCAGTACTTC.

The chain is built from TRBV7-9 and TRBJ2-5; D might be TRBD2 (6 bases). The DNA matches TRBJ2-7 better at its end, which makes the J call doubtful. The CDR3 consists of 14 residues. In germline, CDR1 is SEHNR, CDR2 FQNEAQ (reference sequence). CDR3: CASSLDSLAYEQYF. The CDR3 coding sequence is TGTGCCAGCAGCTTAGATAGCCTAGCGTACGAGCAGTACTTC.

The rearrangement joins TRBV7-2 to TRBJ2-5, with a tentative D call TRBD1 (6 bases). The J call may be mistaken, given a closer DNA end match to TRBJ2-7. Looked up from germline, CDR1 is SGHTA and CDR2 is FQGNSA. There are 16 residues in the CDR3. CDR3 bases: TGTGCCAGCAGCCCAACCTCCAGGGGTTTAACCTACGAGCAGTACTTC. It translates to CASSPTSRGLTYEQYF.

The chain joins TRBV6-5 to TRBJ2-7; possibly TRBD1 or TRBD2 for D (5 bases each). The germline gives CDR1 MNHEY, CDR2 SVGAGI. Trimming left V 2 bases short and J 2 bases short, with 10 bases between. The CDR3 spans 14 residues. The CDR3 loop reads CASSYVQGPYEQYF. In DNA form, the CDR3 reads TGTGCCAGCAGTTACGTCCAGGGACCCTACGAGCAGTACTTC.

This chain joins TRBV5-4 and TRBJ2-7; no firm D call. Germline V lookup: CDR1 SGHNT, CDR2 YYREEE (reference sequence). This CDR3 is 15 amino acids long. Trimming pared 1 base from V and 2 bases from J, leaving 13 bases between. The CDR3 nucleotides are TGTGCCAGCAGCTTGTTCGACACTCACCCCTACGAGCAGTACTTC. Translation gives CASSLFDTHPYEQYF.

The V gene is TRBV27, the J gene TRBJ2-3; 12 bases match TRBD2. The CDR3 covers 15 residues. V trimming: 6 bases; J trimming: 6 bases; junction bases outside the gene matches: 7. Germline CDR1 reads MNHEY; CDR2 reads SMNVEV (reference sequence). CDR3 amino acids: CASRTSGGFRDTQYF. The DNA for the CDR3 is TGTGCCAGCAGAACTAGCGGGGGGTTTCGCGATACGCAGTATTTT.

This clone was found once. CDR3 protein: CASSAGPGGEDTQYF. CDR3 sequence (DNA): TGTGCCAGCAGCGCGGGACCGGGCGGTGAAGATACGCAGTATTTT. The chain couples TRBV7-2 to TRBJ2-3, with D tentatively TRBD2 (6 bases). CDR1 and CDR2 (germline): SGHTA, FQGNSA. V lost 5 bases to trimming and J lost 5 bases, with 17 bases between them. The CDR3 consists of 15 residues.

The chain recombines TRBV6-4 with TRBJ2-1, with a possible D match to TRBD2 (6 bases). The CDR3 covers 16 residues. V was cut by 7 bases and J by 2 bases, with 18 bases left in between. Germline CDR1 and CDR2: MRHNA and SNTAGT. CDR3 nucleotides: TGTGCCAGCACCGAATTCCCGTGGGGGGCCTACAATGAGCAGTTCTTC. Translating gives CASTEFPWGAYNEQFF.

The CDR3 region has the DNA TGCGCCAGCAGCCCCCCGGGCTCTGGAAACACCATATATTTT. Amino acid sequence: CASSPPGSGNTIYF. The chain couples TRBV4-1 to TRBJ1-3; D unresolved. Germline lookup yields CDR1 MGHRA and CDR2 YSYEKL. V shed 4 bases and J shed 0 bases, with 7 bases lying between them. The CDR3 extends over 14 amino acids.

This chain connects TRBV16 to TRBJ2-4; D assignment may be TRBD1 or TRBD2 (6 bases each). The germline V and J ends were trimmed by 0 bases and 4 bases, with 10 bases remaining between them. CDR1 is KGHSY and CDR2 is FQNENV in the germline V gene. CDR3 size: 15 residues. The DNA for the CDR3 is TGTGCCAGCAGCCAATCGCAGGGGACTAAAAACATTCAGTACTTC. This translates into CASSQSQGTKNIQYF. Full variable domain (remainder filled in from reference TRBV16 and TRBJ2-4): GEEVAQTPKHLVRGEGQKAKLYCAPIKGHSYVFWYQQVLKNEFKFLISFQNENVFDETGMPKERFSAKCLPNSPCSLEIQATKLEDSAVYFCASSQSQGTKNIQYFGAGTRLSVL.

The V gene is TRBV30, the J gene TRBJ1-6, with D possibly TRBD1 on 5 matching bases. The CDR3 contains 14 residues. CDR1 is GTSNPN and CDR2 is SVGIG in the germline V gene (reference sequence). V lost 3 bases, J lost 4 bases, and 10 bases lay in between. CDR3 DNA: TGTGCCTGGAGAGAGGGGACTTATAATTCACCCCTCCACTTT. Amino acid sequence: CAWREGTYNSPLHF.

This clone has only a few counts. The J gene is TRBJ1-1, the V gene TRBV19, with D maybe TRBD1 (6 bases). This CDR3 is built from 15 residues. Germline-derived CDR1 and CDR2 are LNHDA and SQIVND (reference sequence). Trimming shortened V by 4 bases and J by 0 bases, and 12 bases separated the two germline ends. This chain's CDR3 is CASSNGQTMNTEAFF. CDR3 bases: TGTGCCAGTAGTAACGGACAGACTATGAACACTGAAGCTTTCTTT.

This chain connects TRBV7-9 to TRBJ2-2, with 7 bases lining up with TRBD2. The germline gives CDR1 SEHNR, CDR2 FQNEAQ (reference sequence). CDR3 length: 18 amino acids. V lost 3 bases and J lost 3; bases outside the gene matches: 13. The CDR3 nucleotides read TGTGCCAGCAGCTTCGAGACGGGGGGAGGATCCGACACCGGGGAGCTGTTTTTT. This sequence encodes CASSFETGGGSDTGELFF. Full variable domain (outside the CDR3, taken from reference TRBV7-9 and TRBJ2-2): DTGVSQNPRHKITKRGQNVTFRCDPISEHNRLYWYRQTLGQGPEFLTYFQNEAQLEKSRLLSDRFSAERPKGSFSTLEIQRTEQGDSAMYLCASSFETGGGSDTGELFFGEGSRLTVL.

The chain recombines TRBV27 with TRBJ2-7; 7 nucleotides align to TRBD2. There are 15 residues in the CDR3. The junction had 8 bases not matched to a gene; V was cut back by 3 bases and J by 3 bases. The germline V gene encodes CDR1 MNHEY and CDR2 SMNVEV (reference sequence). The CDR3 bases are TGTGCCAGCAGTTTTGGAGCGGGGCAAATCTACGAGCAGTACTTC. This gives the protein CASSFGAGQIYEQYF.